This T cell receptor (beta chain) was sequenced for a study of T-cell memory formation after mild COVID-19. General study findings and limits: Still unconfirmed is whether the second-wave clones peaking on day 37 recognized SARS-CoV-2. Clones that contracted from day 15 to 85 were balanced CD4/CD8, while later expanders leaned CD4+.

CDR1 is SGHRS, CDR2 YFSETQ, per germline. The CDR3 contains 14 residues. Trimming shortened V by 1 base and J by 2 bases, and 9 bases separated the two germline ends. Using constant-segment primers, 5'RACE produced TCR alpha and TCR beta cDNA libraries carrying sample barcodes and UMIs. TCRdb independently ran MiXCR on the 5' RACE reads; one entry per CDR3 protein. The sample has around 300,000 distinct CDR3 sequences, roughly an eighth seen once. On this clonotype: The antigen is not known.

The chain is built from TRBV5-1 and TRBJ2-5; D tentatively fits TRBD1 or TRBD2 (6 bases each). The clonotype comes from a man aged 18 to 30 who had mild COVID-19 (a few samples of this study predate the infection). Cell type and time point are not known. What was sequenced was PBMCs or a T cell subset sorted from them (not recorded which). CDR3 sequence: CASSLSGAQETQYF. The CDR3 DNA is TGCGCCAGCAGCTTGTCGGGGGCACAAGAGACCCAGTACTTC.